Included here is one T cell receptor beta chain sequence, with context. No antigen is known for it. What was amplified from RNA transcripts were TCR beta CDR3 regions. The HTBI set primed first-round TCR CDR3 RT-PCR. TCRdb independently ran MiXCR on the multiplex PCR reads; one entry per CDR3 protein. The repertoire includes 550,000 to 600,000 distinct CDR3 sequences, around 42% of them detected once, and around 20% sits in the top ten. Exclusion of a patient resulted from uncontrolled infection, other autoimmune disease, pregnancy or lactation. This sample is drawn from a study of T cells in Graves' hyperthyroidism and ophthalmopathy. General study findings and limits: Blood also showed most of the thyroid clonotypes that were expanded above 0.001. Ophthalmopathy was distinguished from stable hyperthyroidism by 13 V-J signatures. It was a median approximately six months before onset that the model predicted ophthalmopathy.

This clonotype was sampled from an adult woman with Graves' disease, either hyperthyroidism or ophthalmopathy (not recorded which). The sequenced sample was peripheral blood or thyroid tissue (not recorded which).

CDR3 loop: CATAGGGRMNTEAFF. The CDR3 nucleotides are TGTGCCACCGCAGGGGGGGGGCGGATGAACACTGAAGCTTTCTTT. The J gene is TRBJ1-1, the V gene TRBV28; 7 bases line up with TRBD1. The CDR3 length is 15 residues. Losses at the gene ends were 10 bases for V and 0 bases for J; bases not matched to a gene: 11. The germline V gene encodes CDR1 MDHEN and CDR2 SYDVKM. Filled out from reference TRBV28 and TRBJ1-1, the complete variable domain reads DVKVTQSSRYLVKRTGEKVFLECVQDMDHENMFWYRQDPGLGLRLIYFSYDVKMKEKGDIPEGYSVSREKKERFSLILESASTNQTSMYLCATAGGGRMNTEAFFGQGTRLTVV.